This TCR beta chain emerged from a study of post-analysis software for immune sequencing data. Study-wide results and caveats: TRBV5-6, TRBV5-1 and TRBV20-1 belonged to a set of about 5 TRBV segments that were more frequent in patients than controls.

CDR1 is MGHRA and CDR2 is YSYEKL in the germline V gene. The CDR3 sequence is 15 residues long. J gave up 0 bases and V 4 bases, and 5 bases lay outside the gene matches. cDNA libraries for TCR beta contained unique molecular identifiers. Each CDR3 protein gets one entry after TCRdb re-called the PCR reads with MiXCR. Of a few hundred thousand distinct CDR3 sequences in the sample, approximately 46% were seen once. On this clonotype: As yet, its antigen is unknown.

Sequenced input: blood. The sequence was obtained from a girl aged 5-17 years with multiple sclerosis. V and J are TRBV4-1 and TRBJ1-1; TRBD1 agrees at 7 bases. The CDR3 reads CASSRYRGLNTEAFF. Here the CDR3 DNA reads TGCGCCAGCAGCCGGTACAGGGGTCTGAACACTGAAGCTTTCTTT.